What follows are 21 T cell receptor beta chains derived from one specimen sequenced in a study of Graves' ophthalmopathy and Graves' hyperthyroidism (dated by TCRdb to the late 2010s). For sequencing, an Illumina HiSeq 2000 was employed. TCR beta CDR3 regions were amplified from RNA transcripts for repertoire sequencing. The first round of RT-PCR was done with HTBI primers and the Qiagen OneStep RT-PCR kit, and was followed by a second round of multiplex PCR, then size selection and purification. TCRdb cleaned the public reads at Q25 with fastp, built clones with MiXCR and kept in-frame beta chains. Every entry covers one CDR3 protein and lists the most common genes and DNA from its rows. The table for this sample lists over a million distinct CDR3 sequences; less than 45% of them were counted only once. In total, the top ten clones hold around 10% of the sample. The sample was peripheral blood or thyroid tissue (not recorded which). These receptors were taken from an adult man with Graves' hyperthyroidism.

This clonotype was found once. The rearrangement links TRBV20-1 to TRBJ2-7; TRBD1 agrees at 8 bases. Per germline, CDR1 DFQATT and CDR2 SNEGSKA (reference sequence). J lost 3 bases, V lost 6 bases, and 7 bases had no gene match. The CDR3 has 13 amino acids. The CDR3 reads CSATGTGFYEQYF. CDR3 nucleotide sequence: TGCAGTGCCACCGGGACAGGTTTCTACGAGCAGTACTTC.

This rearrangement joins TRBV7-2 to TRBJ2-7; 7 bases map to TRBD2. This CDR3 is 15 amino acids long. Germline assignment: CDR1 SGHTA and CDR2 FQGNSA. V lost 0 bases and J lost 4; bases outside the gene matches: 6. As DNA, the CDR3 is TGTGCCAGCAGCTTAGCGGGGGAGGGCCCGTACGAGCAGTACTTC. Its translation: CASSLAGEGPYEQYF.

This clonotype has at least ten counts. This CDR3 is CASSKQGVNQPQHF. Written as DNA, the CDR3 is TGTGCCAGCAGCAAACAGGGGGTCAATCAGCCCCAGCATTTT. The chain is built from TRBV6-5 and TRBJ1-5, with 8 bases aligning to TRBD1. The CDR3 loop spans 14 amino acids. From germline, CDR1 is MNHEY and CDR2 SVGAGI. V shed 6 bases and J 3 bases; nucleotides not matched to a gene: 4.

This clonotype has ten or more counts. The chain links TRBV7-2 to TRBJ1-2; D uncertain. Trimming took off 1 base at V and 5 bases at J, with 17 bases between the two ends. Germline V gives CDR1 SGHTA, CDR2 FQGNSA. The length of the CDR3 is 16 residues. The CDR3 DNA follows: TGTGCCAGCAGCTTAGTGGCAGCAGATAAGGCATATGGCTACACCTTC. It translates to CASSLVAADKAYGYTF.

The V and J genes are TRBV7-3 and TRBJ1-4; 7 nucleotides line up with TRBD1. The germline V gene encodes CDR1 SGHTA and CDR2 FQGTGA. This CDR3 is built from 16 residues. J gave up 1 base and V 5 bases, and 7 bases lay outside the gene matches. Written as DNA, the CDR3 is TGTGCCAGCAGCCAACAGGGGTGGGGAACTAATGAAAAACTGTTTTTT. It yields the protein CASSQQGWGTNEKLFF.

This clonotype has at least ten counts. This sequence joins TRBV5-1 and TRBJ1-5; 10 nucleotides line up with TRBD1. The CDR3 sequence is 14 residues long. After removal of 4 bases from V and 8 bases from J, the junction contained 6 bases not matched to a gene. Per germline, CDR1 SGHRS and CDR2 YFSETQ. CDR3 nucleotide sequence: TGCGCCAGCAGCCCGGGACAGGGGCGAGAGCCCCAGCATTTT. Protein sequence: CASSPGQGREPQHF.

The CDR3 sequence: CASSWDRGTQYF. The CDR3 DNA sequence: TGTGCCAGCAGCTGGGACAGGGGGACCCAGTACTTC. The J gene is TRBJ2-5, the V gene TRBV7-8, with TRBD1 identical over 10 bases. The CDR3 contains 12 residues. The V segment lost 4 bases and the J segment 7 bases; nucleotides outside the gene matches: 0. Germline V gene data show CDR1 as SGHVS and CDR2 as FQNEAQ.

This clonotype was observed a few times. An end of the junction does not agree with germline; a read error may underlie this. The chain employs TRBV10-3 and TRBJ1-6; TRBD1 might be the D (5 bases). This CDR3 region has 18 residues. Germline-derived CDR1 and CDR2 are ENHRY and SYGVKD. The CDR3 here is CASSSVLSRGELGSPLHF. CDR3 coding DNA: TGTGCCAGCAGTTCAGTGTTATCTAGGGGCGAGCTGGGGTCACCCCTCCACTTT.

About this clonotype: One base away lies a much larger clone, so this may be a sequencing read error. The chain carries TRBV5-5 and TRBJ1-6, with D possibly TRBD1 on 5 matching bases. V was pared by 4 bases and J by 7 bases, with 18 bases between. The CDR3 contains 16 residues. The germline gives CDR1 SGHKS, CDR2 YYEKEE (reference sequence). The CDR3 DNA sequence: TGTGCCAGCAGCCATACAGCTCCCCGGGGGAATTCACCCCTCCACTTT. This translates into CASSHTAPRGNSPLHF.

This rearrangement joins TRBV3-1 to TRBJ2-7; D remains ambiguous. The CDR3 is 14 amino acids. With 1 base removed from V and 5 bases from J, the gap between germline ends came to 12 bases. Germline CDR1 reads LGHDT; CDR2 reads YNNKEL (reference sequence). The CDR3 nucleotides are TGTGCCAGCAGCCAAGGGCCCCTAGGTAACGAGCAGTACTTC. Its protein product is CASSQGPLGNEQYF.

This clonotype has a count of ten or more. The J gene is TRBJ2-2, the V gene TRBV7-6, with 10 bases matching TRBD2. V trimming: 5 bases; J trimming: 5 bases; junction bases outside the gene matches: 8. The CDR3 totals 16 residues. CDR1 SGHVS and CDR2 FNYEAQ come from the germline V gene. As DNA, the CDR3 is TGTGCCAGCAGCCCACTAGCGGGGAGATCTACCGGGGAGCTGTTTTTT. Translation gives CASSPLAGRSTGELFF. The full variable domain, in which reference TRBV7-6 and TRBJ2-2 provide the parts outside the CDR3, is GAGVSQSPRYKVTKRGQDVALRCDPISGHVSLYWYRQALGQGPEFLTYFNYEAQQDKSGLPNDRFSAERPEGSISTLTIQRTEQRDSAMYRCASSPLAGRSTGELFFGEGSRLTVL.

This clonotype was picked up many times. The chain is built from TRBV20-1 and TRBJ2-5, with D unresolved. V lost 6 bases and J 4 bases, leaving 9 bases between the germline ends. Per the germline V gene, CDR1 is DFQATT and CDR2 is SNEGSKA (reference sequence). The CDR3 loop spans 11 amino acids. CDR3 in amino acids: CSALVVETQYF. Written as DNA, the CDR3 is TGCAGTGCCTTGGTAGTAGAGACCCAGTACTTC.

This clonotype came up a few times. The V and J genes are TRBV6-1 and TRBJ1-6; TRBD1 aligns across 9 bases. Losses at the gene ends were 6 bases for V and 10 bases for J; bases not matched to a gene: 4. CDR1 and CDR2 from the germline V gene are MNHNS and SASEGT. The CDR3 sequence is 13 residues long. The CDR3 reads CASRTDRGSPLHF. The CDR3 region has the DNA TGTGCCAGCAGGACCGACAGGGGGTCACCCCTCCACTTT.

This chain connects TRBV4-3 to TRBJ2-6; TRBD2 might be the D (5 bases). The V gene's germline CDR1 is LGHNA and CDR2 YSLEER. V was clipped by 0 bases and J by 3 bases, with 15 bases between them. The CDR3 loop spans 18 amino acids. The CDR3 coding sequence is TGCGCCAGCAGCCAAGATCCGGGATCCTTATTTGGGGCCAACGTCCTGACTTTC. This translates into CASSQDPGSLFGANVLTF.

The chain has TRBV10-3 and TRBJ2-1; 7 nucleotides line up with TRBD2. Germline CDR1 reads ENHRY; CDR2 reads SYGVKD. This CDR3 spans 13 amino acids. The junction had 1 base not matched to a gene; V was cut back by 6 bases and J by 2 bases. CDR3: CAIRGGTYNEQFF. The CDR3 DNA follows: TGTGCCATCAGGGGGGGGACCTACAATGAGCAGTTCTTC.

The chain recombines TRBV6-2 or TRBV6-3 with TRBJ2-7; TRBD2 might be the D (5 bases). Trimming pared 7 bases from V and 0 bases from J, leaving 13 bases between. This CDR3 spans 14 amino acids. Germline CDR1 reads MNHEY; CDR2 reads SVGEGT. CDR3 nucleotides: TGTGCCAGCACCCGCGGGCAAAGCTCCTACGAGCAGTACTTC. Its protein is CASTRGQSSYEQYF.

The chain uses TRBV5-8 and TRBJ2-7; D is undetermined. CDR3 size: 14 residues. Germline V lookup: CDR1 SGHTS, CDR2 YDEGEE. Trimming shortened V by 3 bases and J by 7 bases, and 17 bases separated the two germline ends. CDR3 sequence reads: CASSSWGQSDEQYF. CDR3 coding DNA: TGTGCCAGCAGCTCCTGGGGTCAGAGTGATGAGCAGTACTTC. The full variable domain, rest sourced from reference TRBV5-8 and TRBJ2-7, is EAGVTQSPTHLIKTRGQQATLRCSPISGHTSVYWYQQALGLGLQFLLWYDEGEERNRGNFPPRFSGRQFPNYSSELNVNALELEDSALYLCASSSWGQSDEQYFGPGTRLTVT.

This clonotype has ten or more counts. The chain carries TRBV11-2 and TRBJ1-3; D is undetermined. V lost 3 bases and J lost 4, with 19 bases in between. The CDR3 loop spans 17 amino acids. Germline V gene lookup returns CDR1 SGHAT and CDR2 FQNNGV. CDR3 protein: CASSFHRTAPGGNTIYF. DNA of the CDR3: TGTGCCAGCAGCTTTCACCGCACAGCGCCGGGAGGAAACACCATATATTTT.

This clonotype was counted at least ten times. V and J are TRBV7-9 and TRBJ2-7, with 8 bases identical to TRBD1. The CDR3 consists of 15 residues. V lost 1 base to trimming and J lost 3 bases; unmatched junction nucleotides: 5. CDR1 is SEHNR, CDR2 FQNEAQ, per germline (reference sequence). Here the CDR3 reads CASSLGTGIIYEQYF. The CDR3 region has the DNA TGTGCCAGCAGCTTAGGGACAGGGATTATCTACGAGCAGTACTTC.

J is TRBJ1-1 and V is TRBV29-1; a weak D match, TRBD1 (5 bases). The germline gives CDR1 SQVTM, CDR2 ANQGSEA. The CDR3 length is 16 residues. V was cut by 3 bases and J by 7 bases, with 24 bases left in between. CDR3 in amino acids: CSVDWEGTSGSNEAFF. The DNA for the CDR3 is TGCAGCGTTGATTGGGAGGGGACTAGCGGATCCAATGAAGCTTTCTTT.

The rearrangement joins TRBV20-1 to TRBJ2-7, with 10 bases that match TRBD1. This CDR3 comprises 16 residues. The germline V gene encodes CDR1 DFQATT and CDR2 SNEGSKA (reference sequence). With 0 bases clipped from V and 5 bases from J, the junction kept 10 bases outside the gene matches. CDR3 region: CSARDRGQGVGNEQYF. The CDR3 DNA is TGCAGTGCTAGAGACCGCGGACAGGGGGTCGGGAACGAGCAGTACTTC.